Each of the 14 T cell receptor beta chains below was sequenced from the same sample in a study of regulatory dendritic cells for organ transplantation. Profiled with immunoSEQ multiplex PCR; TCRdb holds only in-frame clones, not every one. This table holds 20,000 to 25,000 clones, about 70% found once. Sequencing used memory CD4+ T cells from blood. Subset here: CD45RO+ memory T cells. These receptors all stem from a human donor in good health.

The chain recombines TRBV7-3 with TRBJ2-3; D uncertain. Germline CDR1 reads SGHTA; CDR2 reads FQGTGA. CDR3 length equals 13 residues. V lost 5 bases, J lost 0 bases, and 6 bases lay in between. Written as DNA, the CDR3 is TGTGCCAGCAGCGTTACTAGCACAGATACGCAGTATTTT. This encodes CASSVTSTDTQYF.

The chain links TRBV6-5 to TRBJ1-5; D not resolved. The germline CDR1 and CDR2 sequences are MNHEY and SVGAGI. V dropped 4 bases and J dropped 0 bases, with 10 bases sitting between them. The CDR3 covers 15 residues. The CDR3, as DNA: TGTGCCAGCAGTTTCGGAGTGGATAGCAATCAGCCCCAGCATTTT. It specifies CASSFGVDSNQPQHF.

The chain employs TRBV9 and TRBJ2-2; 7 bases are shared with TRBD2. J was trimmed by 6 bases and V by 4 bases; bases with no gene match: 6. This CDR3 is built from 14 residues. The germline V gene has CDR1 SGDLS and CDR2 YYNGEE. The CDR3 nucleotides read TGTGCCAGCAGCTCGACTAGCTATTCCGGGGAGCTGTTTTTT. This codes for CASSSTSYSGELFF.

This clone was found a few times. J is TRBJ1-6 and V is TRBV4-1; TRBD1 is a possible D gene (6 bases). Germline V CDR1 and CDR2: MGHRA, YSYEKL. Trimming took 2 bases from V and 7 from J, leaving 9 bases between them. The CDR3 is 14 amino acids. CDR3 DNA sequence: TGCGCCAGCAGCCAACAGGGGAGAAATTCACCCCTCCACTTT. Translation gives CASSQQGRNSPLHF.

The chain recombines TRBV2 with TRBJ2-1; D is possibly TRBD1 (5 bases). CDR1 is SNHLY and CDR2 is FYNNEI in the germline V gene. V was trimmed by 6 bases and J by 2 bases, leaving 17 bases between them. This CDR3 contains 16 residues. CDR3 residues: CASSPRGPTAYNEQFF. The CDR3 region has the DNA TGTGCCAGCAGCCCTAGGGGTCCTACAGCCTACAATGAGCAGTTCTTC.

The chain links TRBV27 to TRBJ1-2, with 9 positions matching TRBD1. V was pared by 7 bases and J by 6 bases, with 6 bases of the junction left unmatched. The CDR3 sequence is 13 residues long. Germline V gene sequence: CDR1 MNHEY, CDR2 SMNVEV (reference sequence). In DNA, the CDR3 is TGTGCCAGCACCGCCCGGACAGGGGATGGCTACACCTTC. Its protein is CASTARTGDGYTF.

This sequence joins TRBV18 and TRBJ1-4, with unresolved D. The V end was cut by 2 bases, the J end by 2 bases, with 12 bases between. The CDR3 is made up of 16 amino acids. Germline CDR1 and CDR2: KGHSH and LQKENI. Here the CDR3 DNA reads TGTGCCAGCTCACCAAAGACCCCGGGGACTAATGAAAAACTGTTTTTT. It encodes CASSPKTPGTNEKLFF. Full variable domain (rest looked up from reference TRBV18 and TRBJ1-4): NAGVMQNPRHLVRRRGQEARLRCSPMKGHSHVYWYRQLPEEGLKFMVYLQKENIIDESGMPKERFSAEFPKEGPSILRIQQVVRGDSAAYFCASSPKTPGTNEKLFFGSGTQLSVL.

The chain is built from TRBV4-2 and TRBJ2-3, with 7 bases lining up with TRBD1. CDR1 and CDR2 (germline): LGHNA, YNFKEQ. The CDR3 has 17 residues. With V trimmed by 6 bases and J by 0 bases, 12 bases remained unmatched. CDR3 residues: CASSHKGAGPSTDTQYF. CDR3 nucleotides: TGTGCCAGCAGTCACAAGGGGGCGGGTCCCAGCACAGATACGCAGTATTTT.

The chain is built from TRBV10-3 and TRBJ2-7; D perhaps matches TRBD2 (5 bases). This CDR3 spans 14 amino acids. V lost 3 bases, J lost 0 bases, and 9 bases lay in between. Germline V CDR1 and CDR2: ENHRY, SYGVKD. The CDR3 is CAISDPGSSYEQYF. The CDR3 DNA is TGTGCCATCAGTGATCCGGGATCCTCCTACGAGCAGTACTTC.

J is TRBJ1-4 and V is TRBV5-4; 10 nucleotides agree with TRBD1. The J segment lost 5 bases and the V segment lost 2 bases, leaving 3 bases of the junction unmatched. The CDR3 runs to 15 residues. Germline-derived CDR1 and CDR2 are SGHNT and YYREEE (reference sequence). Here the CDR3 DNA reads TGTGCCAGCAGCTTACTGGGACAGGGGAATGAAAAACTGTTTTTT. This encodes CASSLLGQGNEKLFF.

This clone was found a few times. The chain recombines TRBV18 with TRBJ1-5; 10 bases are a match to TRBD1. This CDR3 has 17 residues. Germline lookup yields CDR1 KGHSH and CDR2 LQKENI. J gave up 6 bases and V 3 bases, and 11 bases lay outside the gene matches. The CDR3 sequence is CASSPLGQGVFGQPQHF. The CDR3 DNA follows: TGTGCCAGCTCACCTCTAGGACAGGGGGTGTTCGGTCAGCCCCAGCATTTT.

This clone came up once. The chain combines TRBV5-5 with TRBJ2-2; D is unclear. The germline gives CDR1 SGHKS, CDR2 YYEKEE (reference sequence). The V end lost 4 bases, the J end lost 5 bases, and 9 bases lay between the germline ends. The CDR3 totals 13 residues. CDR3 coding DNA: TGTGCCAGCAGCCCCCGCGGAACCGGGGAGCTGTTTTTT. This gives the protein CASSPRGTGELFF.

The CDR3 nucleotides read TGCGCCAGCAGCCCGACAGGGCGAGGGAACACTGAAGCTTTCTTT. Encoded protein: CASSPTGRGNTEAFF. V gene TRBV5-1 combines with J gene TRBJ1-1, with 7 bases fitting TRBD1. With V trimmed by 4 bases and J by 1 base, 7 bases remained unmatched. Per germline, CDR1 SGHRS and CDR2 YFSETQ. CDR3 size: 15 residues.

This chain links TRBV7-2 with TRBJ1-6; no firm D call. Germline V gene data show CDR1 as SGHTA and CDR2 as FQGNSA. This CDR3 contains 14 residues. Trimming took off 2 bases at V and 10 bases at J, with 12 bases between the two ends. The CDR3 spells CASSLPGGGSPLHF. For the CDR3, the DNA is TGTGCCAGCAGCTTACCGGGAGGAGGATCACCCCTCCACTTT. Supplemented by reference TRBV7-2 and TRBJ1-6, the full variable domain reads GAGVSQSPSNKVTEKGKDVELRCDPISGHTALYWYRQSLGQGLEFLIYFQGNSAPDKSGLPSDRFSAERTGGSVSTLTIQRTQQEDSAVYLCASSLPGGGSPLHFGNGTRLTVT.